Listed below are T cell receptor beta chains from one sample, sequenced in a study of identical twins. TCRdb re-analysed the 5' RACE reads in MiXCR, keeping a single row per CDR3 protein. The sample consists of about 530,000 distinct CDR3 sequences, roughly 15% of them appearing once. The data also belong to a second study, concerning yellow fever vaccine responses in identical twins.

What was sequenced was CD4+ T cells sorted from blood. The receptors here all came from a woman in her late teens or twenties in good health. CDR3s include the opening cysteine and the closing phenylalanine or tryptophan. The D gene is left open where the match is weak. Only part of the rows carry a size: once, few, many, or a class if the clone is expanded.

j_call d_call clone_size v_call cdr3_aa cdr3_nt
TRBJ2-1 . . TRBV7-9 CASSLADFWGETEQFF TGTGCCAGCAGCTTAGCGGACTTTTGGGGGGAAACTGAGCAGTTCTTC
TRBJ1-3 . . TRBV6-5 CASSYSTTGNTIYF TGTGCCAGCAGTTACTCCACGACTGGAAACACCATATATTTT
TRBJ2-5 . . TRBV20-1 CSAREDRETQYF TGCAGTGCTAGAGAAGACAGAGAGACCCAGTACTTC
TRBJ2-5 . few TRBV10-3 CAISESTGGTQYF TGTGCCATCAGTGAGTCGACAGGCGGGACCCAGTACTTC
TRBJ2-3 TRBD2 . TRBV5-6 CASSLLASGGDTQYF TGTGCCAGCAGCTTGTTGGCTAGCGGGGGAGATACGCAGTATTTT
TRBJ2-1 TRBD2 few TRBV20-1 CSARGGLAGVNEQFF TGCAGTGCTAGGGGAGGACTAGCGGGAGTGAATGAGCAGTTCTTC
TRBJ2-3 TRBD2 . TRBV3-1 CASSPPPTSADRDTQYF TGTGCCAGCAGCCCCCCCCCGACTAGCGCGGACAGAGATACGCAGTATTTT
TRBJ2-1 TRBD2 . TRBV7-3 CASSLKPTSGVEQFF TGTGCCAGCAGCTTAAAACCGACTAGCGGGGTTGAGCAGTTCTTC
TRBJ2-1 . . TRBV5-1 CASSLGMHNEQFF TGCGCCAGCAGCTTGGGGATGCACAATGAGCAGTTCTTC
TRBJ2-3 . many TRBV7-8 CASSLVADLQDTQYF TGTGCCAGCAGCTTAGTTGCAGACTTGCAGGATACGCAGTATTTT
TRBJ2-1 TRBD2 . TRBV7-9 CASSAPGLGSSNNEQFF TGTGCCAGCAGCGCACCGGGACTAGGGTCTTCTAACAATGAGCAGTTCTTC
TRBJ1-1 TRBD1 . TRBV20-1 CSARKTGANTEAFF TGCAGTGCTAGGAAGACAGGGGCGAACACTGAAGCTTTCTTT
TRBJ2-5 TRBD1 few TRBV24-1 CATSDLGGQGSTETQYF TGTGCCACCAGTGATTTAGGTGGACAGGGTAGTACAGAGACCCAGTACTTC
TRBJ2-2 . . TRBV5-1 CASSLSRNTGPGELFF TGCGCCAGCAGCCTAAGCAGAAACACGGGTCCCGGGGAGCTGTTTTTT
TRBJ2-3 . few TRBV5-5 CASSLSRGGGTDTQYF TGTGCCAGCAGCCTGAGCAGAGGAGGGGGCACAGATACGCAGTATTTT
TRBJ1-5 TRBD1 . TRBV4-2 CASSRLTSGTVYSQPQHF TGTGCCAGCAGCCGTCTGACCTCGGGGACAGTATATTCGCAGCCCCAGCATTTT
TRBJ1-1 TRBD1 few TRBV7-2 CASSLDGTGLGTEAFF TGTGCCAGCAGCTTAGACGGGACAGGGTTGGGCACTGAAGCTTTCTTT
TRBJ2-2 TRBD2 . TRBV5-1 CASSFRMTGGQSTGELFF TGCGCCAGCAGCTTTAGGATGACGGGAGGGCAGAGCACCGGGGAGCTGTTTTTT
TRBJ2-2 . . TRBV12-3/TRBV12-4 CASSLTPTGELFF TGTGCCAGCAGTTTAACACCCACCGGGGAGCTGTTTTTT
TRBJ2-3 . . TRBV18 CASSPVLARGVADTQYF TGTGCCAGCTCACCGGTCCTGGCTAGAGGGGTCGCAGATACGCAGTATTTT
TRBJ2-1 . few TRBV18 CASSPLTMLGYNEQFF TGTGCCAGCTCACCACTGACAATGCTGGGATACAATGAGCAGTTCTTC
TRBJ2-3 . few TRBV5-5 CASSLAAGTFTDTQYF TGTGCCAGCAGCTTGGCCGCGGGCACCTTCACAGATACGCAGTATTTT
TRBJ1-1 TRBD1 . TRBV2 CANPGQGNWAFF TGTGCCAACCCCGGACAGGGGAATTGGGCTTTCTTT
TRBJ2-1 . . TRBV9 CASSVDLDRSYNEQFF TGTGCCAGCAGCGTAGACTTGGATCGATCCTACAATGAGCAGTTCTTC
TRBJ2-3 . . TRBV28 CASSLSLYTDTQYF TGTGCCAGCAGTTTATCGCTTTACACAGATACGCAGTATTTT
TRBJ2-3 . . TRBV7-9 CASSLAAGATDTQYF TGTGCCAGCAGCTTAGCGGCGGGGGCCACAGATACGCAGTATTTT
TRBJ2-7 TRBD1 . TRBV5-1 CASSSGTDSYEQYF TGCGCCAGCAGCTCCGGGACAGATTCCTACGAGCAGTACTTC
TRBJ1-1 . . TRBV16 CASKVNTEAFF TGTGCCAGCAAGGTGAACACTGAAGCTTTCTTT
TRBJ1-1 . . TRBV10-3 CAISVDQSATEAFF TGTGCCATCAGTGTAGACCAGAGTGCCACTGAAGCTTTCTTT
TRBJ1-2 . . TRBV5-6 CASTRLNNYGYTF TGTGCCTCAACACGGCTGAATAACTATGGCTACACCTTC
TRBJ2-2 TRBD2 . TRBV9 CASSKIAGWAGELFF TGTGCCAGCAGTAAGATAGCGGGATGGGCCGGGGAGCTGTTTTTT
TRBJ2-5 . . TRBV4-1 CASSRRVGGETQYF TGCGCCAGCAGCCGGAGAGTTGGCGGAGAGACCCAGTACTTC
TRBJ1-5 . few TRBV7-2 CASSLGRQVNQPQHF TGTGCCAGCAGCTTGGGTAGACAAGTCAATCAGCCCCAGCATTTT
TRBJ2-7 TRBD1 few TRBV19 CASSPLGQGSYEQYF TGTGCCAGTAGCCCTCTGGGACAGGGGTCCTACGAGCAGTACTTC
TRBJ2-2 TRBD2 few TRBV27 CASSLTSGSALSAGELFF TGTGCCAGCAGTTTGACTAGCGGGAGTGCCCTCTCGGCCGGGGAGCTGTTTTTT
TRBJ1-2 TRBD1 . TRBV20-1 CSARGGTGPRYTF TGCAGTGCTAGAGGTGGGACAGGGCCCCGCTACACCTTC
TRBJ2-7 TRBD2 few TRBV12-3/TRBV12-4 CASSPSGVLYEQYF TGTGCCAGCAGTCCCAGCGGGGTCCTCTACGAGCAGTACTTC
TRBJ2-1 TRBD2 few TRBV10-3 CAIRTSGNEQFF TGTGCCATCAGGACTAGCGGCAATGAGCAGTTCTTC
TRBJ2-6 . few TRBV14 CASSQAGRGGSSGANVLTF TGTGCCAGCAGCCAAGCCGGCCGAGGGGGGAGCTCTGGGGCCAACGTCCTGACTTTC
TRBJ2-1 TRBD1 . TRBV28 CASRIHLQGYNEQFF TGTGCCAGCAGAATCCACCTACAGGGGTACAATGAGCAGTTCTTC
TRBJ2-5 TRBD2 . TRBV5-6 CASSRDYSGKRQETQYF TGTGCCAGCAGCCGGGACTATAGCGGGAAAAGACAAGAGACCCAGTACTTC
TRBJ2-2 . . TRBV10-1 CASSGSGFTGELFF TGCGCCAGCAGTGGATCGGGATTTACCGGGGAGCTGTTTTTT
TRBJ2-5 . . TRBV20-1 CSARSRIQETQYF TGCAGTGCTCGCAGCCGGATCCAAGAGACCCAGTACTTC
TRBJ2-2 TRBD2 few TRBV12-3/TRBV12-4 CASSSSGSNTGELFF TGTGCCAGCAGTTCTAGCGGGAGTAACACCGGGGAGCTGTTTTTT
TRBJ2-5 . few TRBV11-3 CASSSLGASPQETQYF TGTGCCAGCAGCTCTTTGGGGGCTAGCCCCCAAGAGACCCAGTACTTC
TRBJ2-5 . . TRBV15 CATSTVITVGHQETQYF TGTGCCACCAGCACAGTGATTACAGTCGGGCACCAAGAGACCCAGTACTTC
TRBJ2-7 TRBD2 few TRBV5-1 CASSFSGSASYEQYF TGCGCCAGCAGCTTCAGCGGGAGCGCCTCCTACGAGCAGTACTTC
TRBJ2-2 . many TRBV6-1 CASSSGQTSTGELFF TGTGCCAGCAGCTCCGGACAGACAAGTACCGGGGAGCTGTTTTTT
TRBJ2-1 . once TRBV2 CASSEEQGSYNEQFF TGTGCCAGCAGTGAAGAGCAGGGGTCCTACAATGAGCAGTTCTTC